This T cell receptor beta chain was found in a study of shared clonotypes between healthy human individuals. Overall study context: Researchers assigned three CD4 naive, three CD4 memory, two CD8 naive and one CD8 memory plate to each donor.

Generated by immunoSEQ multiplex PCR, the TCRdb table keeps only in-frame clones and is missing some. In the table there are millions of clones, 85% to 95% of which are singletons. Donors comprised healthy HIV-negative adults lacking recent acute infections or vaccinations. Those who donated, Caucasian adults without exception, all lived in Nashville, Tennessee. The specimen sequenced was naive CD4+ T cells sorted from blood. Subset of the sample: CD45RA+ positively selected. This clonotype was sampled from a man aged 18 to 29 in good health.

The CDR3 reads CASSYDRESATEAFF. The CDR3 DNA reads as TGTGCCAGCAGCTACGACAGGGAATCGGCCACTGAAGCTTTCTTT. J is TRBJ1-1 and V is TRBV7-9; TRBD1 agrees at 7 bases. Germline CDR1 SEHNR, CDR2 FQNEAQ (reference sequence). The CDR3 has 15 amino acids. V shed 4 bases and J 4 bases; nucleotides not matched to a gene: 9.